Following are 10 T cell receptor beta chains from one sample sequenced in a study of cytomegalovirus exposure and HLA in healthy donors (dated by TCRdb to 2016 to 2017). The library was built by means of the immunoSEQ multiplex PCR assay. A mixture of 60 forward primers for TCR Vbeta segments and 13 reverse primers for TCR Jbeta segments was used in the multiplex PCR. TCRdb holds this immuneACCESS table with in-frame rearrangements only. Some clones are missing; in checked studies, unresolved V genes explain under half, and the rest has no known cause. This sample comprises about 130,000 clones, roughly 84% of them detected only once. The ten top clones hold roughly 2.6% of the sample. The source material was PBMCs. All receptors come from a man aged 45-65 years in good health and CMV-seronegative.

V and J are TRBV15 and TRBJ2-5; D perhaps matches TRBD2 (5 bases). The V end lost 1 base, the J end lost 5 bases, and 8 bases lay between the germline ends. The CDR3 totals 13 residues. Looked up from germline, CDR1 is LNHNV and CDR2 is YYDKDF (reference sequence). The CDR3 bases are TGTGCCACCAGCAGAGGACTATTCGAGACCCAGTACTTC. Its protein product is CATSRGLFETQYF.

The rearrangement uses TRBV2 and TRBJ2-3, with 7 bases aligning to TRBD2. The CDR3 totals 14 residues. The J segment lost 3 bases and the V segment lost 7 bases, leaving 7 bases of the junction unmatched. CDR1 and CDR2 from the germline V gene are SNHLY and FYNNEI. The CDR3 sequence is CASNKAGGTDTQYF. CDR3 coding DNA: TGTGCCAGCAACAAGGCCGGGGGGACAGATACGCAGTATTTT.

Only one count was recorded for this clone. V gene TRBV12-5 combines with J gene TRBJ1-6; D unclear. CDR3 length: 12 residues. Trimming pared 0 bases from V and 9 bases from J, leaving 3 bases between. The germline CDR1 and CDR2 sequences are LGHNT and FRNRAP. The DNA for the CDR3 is TGTGCTAGTGGTTTGGTGGCTTCACCCCTCCACTTT. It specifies CASGLVASPLHF.

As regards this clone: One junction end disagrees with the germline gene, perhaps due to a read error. The chain's CDR3 is CASSIQGRTYGQYF. DNA of the CDR3: TGTGCCAGCAGCATTCAGGGAAGAACTTACGGGCAGTACTTC. The chain joins TRBV5-6 to TRBJ2-7, with D possibly being TRBD1 (5 bases). This CDR3 contains 14 residues. Germline V lookup: CDR1 SGHDT, CDR2 YYEEEE.

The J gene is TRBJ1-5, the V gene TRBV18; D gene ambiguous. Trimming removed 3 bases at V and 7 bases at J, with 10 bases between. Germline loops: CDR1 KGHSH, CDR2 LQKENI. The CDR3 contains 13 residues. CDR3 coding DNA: TGTGCCAGCTCACCGGAGGGAAGCCAGCCCCAGCATTTT. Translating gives CASSPEGSQPQHF.

CDR3 amino acids: CASSVVTGGELFF. CDR3 DNA sequence: TGTGCCAGCAGTGTAGTCACGGGCGGGGAGCTGTTTTTT. The chain uses TRBV2 and TRBJ2-2; D is uncertain. The CDR3 is made up of 13 amino acids. The ends were cut back, 4 bases at V and 7 bases at J, with 10 bases in the middle. From germline, CDR1 is SNHLY and CDR2 FYNNEI. The whole variable domain, filled in from reference TRBV2 and TRBJ2-2, reads EPEVTQTPSHQVTQMGQEVILRCVPISNHLYFYWYRQILGQKVEFLVSFYNNEISEKSEIFDDQFSVERPDGSNFTLKIRSTKLEDSAMYFCASSVVTGGELFFGEGSRLTVL.

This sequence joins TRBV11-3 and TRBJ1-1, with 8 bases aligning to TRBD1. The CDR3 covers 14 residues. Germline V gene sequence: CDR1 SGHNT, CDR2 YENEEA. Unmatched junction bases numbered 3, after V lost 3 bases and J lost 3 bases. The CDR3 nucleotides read TGTGCCAGCAGCTTCAGGGGGCCGGACACTGAAGCTTTCTTT. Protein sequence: CASSFRGPDTEAFF.

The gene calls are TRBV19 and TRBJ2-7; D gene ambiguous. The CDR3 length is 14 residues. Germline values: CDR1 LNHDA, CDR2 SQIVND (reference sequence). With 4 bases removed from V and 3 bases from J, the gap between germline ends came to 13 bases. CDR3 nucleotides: TGTGCCAGTAGTAGGGCCCCGTCTGGCTACGAGCAGTACTTC. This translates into CASSRAPSGYEQYF.

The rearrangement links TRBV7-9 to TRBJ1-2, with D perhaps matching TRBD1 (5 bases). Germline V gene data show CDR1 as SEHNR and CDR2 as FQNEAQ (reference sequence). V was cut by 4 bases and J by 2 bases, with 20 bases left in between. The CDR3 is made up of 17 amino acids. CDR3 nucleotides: TGTGCCAGCAGCTCCCCTCGACAGTCCGTGGGAAACTATGGCTACACCTTC. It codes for CASSSPRQSVGNYGYTF.

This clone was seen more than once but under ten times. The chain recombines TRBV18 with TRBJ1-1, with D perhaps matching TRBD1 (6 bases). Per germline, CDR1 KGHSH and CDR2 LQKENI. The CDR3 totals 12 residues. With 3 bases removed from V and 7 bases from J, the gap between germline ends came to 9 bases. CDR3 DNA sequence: TGTGCCAGCTCACCGCGACAGGTTGAAGCTTTCTTT. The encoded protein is CASSPRQVEAFF.